Below, 32 T cell receptor beta chains from the same sample are listed, as sequenced in a study of blood T cell repertoires in COVID-19. Using immunoSEQ multiplex PCR, the repertoire was profiled, and TCRdb retains in-frame clones only, with some absent. The data show about 210,000 clones, with about 88% seen just once and about 1.8% held by the top ten. The sequencing input was peripheral blood. The source is a man in his 70s with acute or convalescent COVID-19.

The chain joins TRBV15 to TRBJ2-7; unclear D gene. Germline V gene sequence: CDR1 LNHNV, CDR2 YYDKDF (reference sequence). Trimming pared 0 bases from V and 3 bases from J, leaving 3 bases between. The CDR3 has 12 amino acids. The CDR3 nucleotides read TGTGCCACCAGCAGAGACAGCTACGAGCAGTACTTC. Residues: CATSRDSYEQYF.

The chain employs TRBV13 and TRBJ2-3; 7 bases are shared with TRBD1. This CDR3 comprises 19 residues. Germline trimming cut 5 bases from V and 4 bases from J; bases unmatched to any gene: 21. Germline lookup yields CDR1 PRHDT and CDR2 FYEKMQ (reference sequence). The DNA of the CDR3 is TGTGCCAGCAGCCCGGTAACACAGGGACAGCTTATGGGGGCAGATACGCAGTATTTT. It yields the protein CASSPVTQGQLMGADTQYF. The variable domain in full, completed from reference TRBV13 and TRBJ2-3, reads AAGVIQSPRHLIKEKRETATLKCYPIPRHDTVYWYQQGPGQDPQFLISFYEKMQSDKGSIPDRFSAQQFSDYHSELNMSSLELGDSALYFCASSPVTQGQLMGADTQYFGPGTRLTVL.

The chain combines TRBV19 with TRBJ1-2; TRBD1 is a possible D gene (5 bases). The V and J ends lost 6 bases and 3 bases respectively, with 14 bases between them. There are 14 residues in the CDR3. Germline V gene lookup returns CDR1 LNHDA and CDR2 SQIVND (reference sequence). The CDR3 loop reads CASRGQGSHYGYTF. Written as DNA, the CDR3 is TGTGCCAGTAGAGGGCAGGGCTCCCACTATGGCTACACCTTC.

The chain carries TRBV29-1 and TRBJ1-5, with D possibly TRBD1 on 5 matching bases. Trimming stripped 4 bases from V and 2 bases from J, with 9 bases between. CDR1 is SQVTM and CDR2 is ANQGSEA in the germline V gene. The CDR3 consists of 13 residues. DNA of the CDR3: TGCAGCGTTGGGACACGAGGCAATCAGCCCCAGCATTTT. It specifies CSVGTRGNQPQHF.

A note on this clone: At one of its ends the junction is not consistent with the germline gene, which may arise from a read error. The chain recombines TRBV7-3 with TRBJ2-1, with a weak D call TRBD2 (5 bases). CDR1 SGHTA and CDR2 FQGTGA come from the germline V gene. The CDR3 is made up of 12 amino acids. The chain's CDR3 is CASSQELGRIVF. In DNA, the CDR3 is TGTGCCAGCAGCCAAGAACTAGGAAGAATAGTCTTC.

In this sample, this clone turned up many times. The chain is built from TRBV7-2 and TRBJ2-1; D gene unclear. The germline V and J ends were trimmed by 3 bases and 8 bases, with 17 bases remaining between them. This CDR3 is 15 amino acids long. The germline V gene encodes CDR1 SGHTA and CDR2 FQGNSA. CDR3 DNA: TGTGCCAGCAGCTTGATGGGCCAGGCGTTCGATGAGCAGTTCTTC. Translated, it gives CASSLMGQAFDEQFF.

This clone has just one count. This chain links TRBV2 with TRBJ2-7; 7 nucleotides match TRBD1. Germline loops: CDR1 SNHLY, CDR2 FYNNEI. The CDR3 extends over 14 amino acids. After removal of 5 bases from V and 3 bases from J, the junction contained 7 bases not matched to a gene. DNA for the CDR3: TGTGCCAGCAGTCCGGAACACAGGGGCTACGAGCAGTACTTC. Translating it yields CASSPEHRGYEQYF.

The chain uses TRBV19 and TRBJ2-2; D is ambiguous. V lost 3 bases and J lost 1, with 6 bases in between. CDR3 length equals 14 residues. Germline CDR1 and CDR2: LNHDA and SQIVND (reference sequence). In nucleotides, the CDR3 is TGTGCCAGTAGTATTTCTAGGAACACCGGGGAGCTGTTTTTT. Translated: CASSISRNTGELFF.

The V call is TRBV27, the J call TRBJ1-6; TRBD1 might be the D (6 bases). From germline, CDR1 is MNHEY and CDR2 SMNVEV (reference sequence). Trimming pared 3 bases from V and 9 bases from J, leaving 12 bases between. The CDR3 covers 14 residues. CDR3 in amino acids: CASSFREGGSPLHF. The CDR3 DNA follows: TGTGCCAGCAGTTTCCGGGAGGGGGGTTCACCCCTCCACTTT.

In this sample, this clone turned up once. V and J are TRBV28 and TRBJ2-5; TRBD2 matches at 10 bases. CDR3 size: 19 residues. Germline loops: CDR1 MDHEN, CDR2 SYDVKM. V trimming: 2 bases; J trimming: 5 bases; junction bases outside the gene matches: 17. The CDR3 loop reads CASSLGWASGSLLGETQYF. The DNA of the CDR3 is TGTGCCAGCAGTTTAGGGTGGGCTAGCGGGAGTCTCCTAGGTGAGACCCAGTACTTC.

This clone was counted only a few times. The CDR3 coding sequence is TGTGCCAGCAGCCAAAAACAACCGGGACAGGGGAACATTCAGTACTTC. Amino acids: CASSQKQPGQGNIQYF. The chain employs TRBV3-1 (or the pseudogene TRBV3-2) and TRBJ2-4; 10 positions match TRBD1. The J segment lost 7 bases and the V segment lost 2 bases, leaving 8 bases of the junction unmatched. CDR1 and CDR2 (germline): LGHDT, YNNKEL (reference sequence). CDR3 size: 16 residues.

The chain joins TRBV10-2 to TRBJ1-3; D is unclear. The CDR3 covers 15 residues. Germline CDR1 and CDR2: WSHSY and SAAADI. Trimming pared 3 bases from V and 0 bases from J, leaving 9 bases between. CDR3 amino acids: CASSEELVSGNTIYF. Written as DNA, the CDR3 is TGCGCCAGCAGTGAAGAGTTAGTCTCTGGAAACACCATATATTTT.

The chain couples TRBV7-3 to TRBJ2-1; tentative D call: TRBD2 (5 bases). From germline, CDR1 is SGHTA and CDR2 FQGTGA. Trimming shortened V by 2 bases and J by 2 bases, and 10 bases separated the two germline ends. CDR3 length equals 15 residues. CDR3 DNA sequence: TGTGCCAGCAGCTTAGGTCCGCGGGCCTACAATGAGCAGTTCTTC. It encodes CASSLGPRAYNEQFF.

The sample holds one count of this clone. The gene calls are TRBV5-1 and TRBJ1-2, with TRBD1 matching over 9 bases. The CDR3 runs 16 residues. J lost 7 bases, V lost 4 bases, and 14 bases had no gene match. The germline gives CDR1 SGHRS, CDR2 YFSETQ. In DNA, the CDR3 is TGCGCCAGCAGCGCAGATCTGGGGACAGGGAACCCTGGCTACACCTTC. This codes for CASSADLGTGNPGYTF.

This chain connects TRBV18 to TRBJ1-2; 7 nucleotides align to TRBD1. CDR3 size: 15 residues. Losses at the gene ends were 5 bases for V and 7 bases for J; bases not matched to a gene: 13. Germline V gene data show CDR1 as KGHSH and CDR2 as LQKENI. The CDR3 sequence: CASSTNRDSFSGYTF. The CDR3 DNA reads as TGTGCCAGCTCAACGAACCGGGACAGCTTTAGTGGCTACACCTTC.

The gene calls are TRBV29-1 and TRBJ2-6, with TRBD2 identical over 7 bases. Germline loops: CDR1 SQVTM, CDR2 ANQGSEA. Trimming took 3 bases from V and 2 from J; bases not matched to a gene: 1. This CDR3 contains 14 residues. This CDR3 reads CSVDGGAGANVLTF. The CDR3 DNA is TGCAGCGTTGATGGGGGGGCTGGGGCCAACGTCCTGACTTTC.

V and J are TRBV19 and TRBJ2-7, with a possible D match to TRBD2 (6 bases). Germline lookup yields CDR1 LNHDA and CDR2 SQIVND (reference sequence). CDR3 size: 14 residues. Trimming shortened V by 11 bases and J by 3 bases, and 20 bases separated the two germline ends. This CDR3 reads CARKGGDYYYEQYF. For the CDR3, the DNA is TGTGCCCGTAAAGGAGGGGATTATTACTACGAGCAGTACTTC.

This clone has a single count. V is TRBV5-6 and J is TRBJ1-4; 7 nucleotides align to TRBD1. The CDR3 sequence is 16 residues long. Germline lookup yields CDR1 SGHDT and CDR2 YYEEEE. V lost 0 bases to trimming and J lost 7 bases; unmatched junction nucleotides: 9. This chain's CDR3 is CASSLVLTGLGEKLFF. The CDR3 DNA reads TGTGCCAGCAGCTTGGTCCTGACAGGGCTGGGTGAAAAACTGTTTTTT. The full variable domain, rest sourced from reference TRBV5-6 and TRBJ1-4, is DAGVTQSPTHLIKTRGQQVTLRCSPKSGHDTVSWYQQALGQGPQFIFQYYEEEERQRGNFPDRFSGHQFPNYSSELNVNALLLGDSALYLCASSLVLTGLGEKLFFGSGTQLSVL.

The chain has TRBV7-9 and TRBJ2-1; possible D gene TRBD2, 5 bases. The germline gives CDR1 SEHNR, CDR2 FQNEAQ (reference sequence). Trimming pared 5 bases from V and 8 bases from J, leaving 16 bases between. This CDR3 spans 14 amino acids. CDR3 sequence: CASSPVKGSDEQFF. The CDR3 region has the DNA TGTGCCAGCAGCCCCGTCAAAGGGAGCGATGAGCAGTTCTTC.

This chain uses TRBV28 with TRBJ2-7, with a weak D call TRBD2 (6 bases). CDR1 is MDHEN and CDR2 is SYDVKM in the germline V gene. V lost 4 bases to trimming and J lost 7 bases, with 20 bases between them. The CDR3 totals 15 residues. The CDR3 coding sequence is TGTGCCAGCAGTTGGGGAGGACACCGCCCCTGGGAGCAGTACTTC. Protein sequence: CASSWGGHRPWEQYF.

V and J are TRBV5-5 and TRBJ1-2, with 8 bases matching TRBD1. The CDR3 sequence is 15 residues long. Looked up from germline, CDR1 is SGHKS and CDR2 is YYEKEE (reference sequence). After removal of 4 bases from V and 1 base from J, the junction contained 6 bases not matched to a gene. CDR3 in DNA: TGTGCCAGCAGCCCCGCAGGGGGCTTTAACTATGGCTACACCTTC. It is translated as CASSPAGGFNYGYTF.

V usage is TRBV5-6 and J usage is TRBJ1-2; D possibly corresponds to TRBD1 (5 bases). V was trimmed by 7 bases and J by 2 bases, leaving 12 bases between them. Germline loops: CDR1 SGHDT, CDR2 YYEEEE. CDR3 size: 13 residues. The CDR3 nucleotides read TGTGCCAGCGGTGGGGGAGGGAACTATGGCTACACCTTC. Protein sequence: CASGGGGNYGYTF.

The chain combines TRBV30 with TRBJ1-2; 7 bases agree with TRBD1. This CDR3 region has 14 residues. With 5 bases clipped from V and 2 bases from J, the junction kept 8 bases outside the gene matches. Germline V gene data show CDR1 as GTSNPN and CDR2 as SVGIG (reference sequence). CDR3 in DNA: TGTGCCTGGCAGCCCCTGGACAGGAACTATGGCTACACCTTC. As protein: CAWQPLDRNYGYTF.

This sequence joins TRBV4-3 and TRBJ2-7, with D perhaps matching TRBD1 (6 bases). Germline loops: CDR1 LGHNA, CDR2 YSLEER. With 1 base removed from V and 3 bases from J, the gap between germline ends came to 10 bases. This CDR3 contains 14 residues. CDR3 sequence (DNA): TGCGCCAGCAGCCAAGTCACAGGGAACTACGAGCAGTACTTC. Its protein is CASSQVTGNYEQYF.

The chain joins TRBV6-5 to TRBJ2-1; D unclear. Per the germline V gene, CDR1 is MNHEY and CDR2 is SVGAGI. Trimming cost V 5 bases and J 4 bases, with 6 bases left between them. The length of the CDR3 is 12 residues. CDR3 nucleotide sequence: TGTGCCAGCAGTACAGAGTACAATGAGCAGTTCTTC. Translating gives CASSTEYNEQFF.

The table lists this clone with a count of one. The genes are TRBV18 and TRBJ2-3; D is uncertain. V lost 0 bases and J lost 5, with 9 bases in between. The germline V gene encodes CDR1 KGHSH and CDR2 LQKENI. CDR3 size: 14 residues. CDR3 sequence reads: CASSPPVALDTQYF. The DNA of the CDR3 is TGTGCCAGCTCACCACCGGTAGCTTTAGATACGCAGTATTTT.

This clone was seen only once. V gene TRBV28 combines with J gene TRBJ2-5; 13 nucleotides align to TRBD2. Germline V gene lookup returns CDR1 MDHEN and CDR2 SYDVKM. The CDR3 consists of 16 residues. The junction had 4 bases not matched to a gene; V was cut back by 2 bases and J by 4 bases. CDR3 protein: CASSLRTSGSVETQYF. The CDR3 DNA reads as TGTGCCAGCAGTTTAAGGACTAGCGGGAGTGTAGAGACCCAGTACTTC.

The V gene is TRBV4-1, the J gene TRBJ2-5; TRBD2 aligns across 10 bases. Germline V gene lookup returns CDR1 MGHRA and CDR2 YSYEKL. Losses at the gene ends were 4 bases for V and 4 bases for J; bases not matched to a gene: 6. This CDR3 has 15 residues. The CDR3 protein is CASSLLAGVGETQYF. DNA of the CDR3: TGCGCCAGCAGCCTTCTAGCGGGAGTAGGAGAGACCCAGTACTTC.

The chain carries TRBV2 and TRBJ1-5; TRBD1 aligns across 10 bases. This CDR3 region has 16 residues. Germline V gives CDR1 SNHLY, CDR2 FYNNEI. Germline trimming cut 8 bases from V and 4 bases from J; bases unmatched to any gene: 11. The CDR3 region is CASRDPTGGGNQPQHF. CDR3 nucleotide sequence: TGTGCCAGCCGGGATCCGACAGGGGGCGGAAATCAGCCCCAGCATTTT.

J is TRBJ2-5 and V is TRBV5-5; a weak D match, TRBD2 (6 bases). V was pared by 2 bases and J by 7 bases, with 12 bases between. This CDR3 spans 13 amino acids. Germline V gene lookup returns CDR1 SGHKS and CDR2 YYEKEE (reference sequence). DNA for the CDR3: TGTGCCAGCAGCTTAACGGAGGGACGGACCCAGTACTTC. Translation: CASSLTEGRTQYF.

Details on this clone: The junction and the germline gene differ at one end; a read error may be behind it. The chain employs TRBV15 and TRBJ2-3; 8 bases are a match to TRBD1. The germline V gene has CDR1 LNHNV and CDR2 YYDKDF (reference sequence). The CDR3 runs to 16 residues. This chain's CDR3 is CATSRRQGKGTDTQYF. CDR3 nucleotide sequence: TGTGCCACCAGCAGAAGACAGGGGAAGGGCACGGATACGCAGTATTTT.

The chain employs TRBV12-3 or TRBV12-4 and TRBJ1-1, with D possibly TRBD1 on 5 matching bases. There are 13 residues in the CDR3. The ends were cut back, 6 bases at V and 0 bases at J, with 8 bases in the middle. CDR3 loop: CASSRDLNTEAFF. DNA for the CDR3: TGTGCCAGCAGCCGGGACTTGAACACTGAAGCTTTCTTT.